This TCR beta chain was recovered during a study of beta chain features in type 1 diabetes. Isolated RNA was reverse transcribed in full, so expressed TCRB transcripts were sequenced. Produced via immunoSEQ multiplex PCR; TCRdb's table is partial and in-frame only. The sample has fewer than 500,000 clones; roughly 14% are singletons. Trimming shortened V by 8 bases and J by 6 bases, and 17 bases separated the two germline ends. CDR3 length: 14 residues. CDR1 and CDR2 from the germline V gene are SNHLY and FYNNEI. V usage is TRBV2 and J usage is TRBJ2-1; tentatively, D is TRBD2 (6 bases). Sequenced sample: naive CD4+ T cells from blood. The TCR comes from a man under 40 in good health. The CDR3 coding sequence is TGTGCCAGCGCAGTTGGTAGCGGCGGCAATGAGCAGTTCTTC. It encodes CASAVGSGGNEQFF. Together with reference TRBV2 and TRBJ2-1, the CDR3 gives the full variable domain: EPEVTQTPSHQVTQMGQEVILRCVPISNHLYFYWYRQILGQKVEFLVSFYNNEISEKSEIFDDQFSVERPDGSNFTLKIRSTKLEDSAMYFCASAVGSGGNEQFFGPGTRLTVL.